This T cell receptor beta chain was captured in a study of T cells in Graves' hyperthyroidism and ophthalmopathy. Germline V gene lookup returns CDR1 SQVTM and CDR2 ANQGSEA. The CDR3 has 13 amino acids. V was cut by 7 bases and J by 1 base, with 13 bases left in between. Fresh 10 ml peripheral blood yielded PBMCs. RNA transcripts served as the template for amplifying TCR beta CDR3 regions. In the first-round RT-PCR of the TCR CDR3, the HTBI primer set was used. A single record per CDR3 protein comes from TCRdb applying MiXCR to the multiplex PCR reads. The sample has around 570,000 distinct CDR3 sequences, 20% seen once.

The sequence came from a man aged 40-55 years with Graves' ophthalmopathy. The sample was blood. J is TRBJ1-1 and V is TRBV29-1; D gene uncertain. The CDR3 nucleotides read TGCAGCGCCGTGAGTAAGGGGAACACTGAAGCTTTCTTT. Protein sequence: CSAVSKGNTEAFF.